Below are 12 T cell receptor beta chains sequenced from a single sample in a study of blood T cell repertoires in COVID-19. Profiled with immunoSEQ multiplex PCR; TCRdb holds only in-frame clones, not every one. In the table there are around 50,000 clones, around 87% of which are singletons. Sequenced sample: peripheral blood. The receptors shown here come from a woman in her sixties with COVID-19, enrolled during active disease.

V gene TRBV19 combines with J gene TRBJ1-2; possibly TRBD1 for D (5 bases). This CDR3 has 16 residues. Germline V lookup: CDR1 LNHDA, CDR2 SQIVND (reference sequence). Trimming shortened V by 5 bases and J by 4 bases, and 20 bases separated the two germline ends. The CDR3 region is CASSPLREGKGYGYTF. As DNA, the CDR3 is TGTGCCAGTAGTCCCCTAAGGGAGGGGAAAGGCTATGGCTACACCTTC.

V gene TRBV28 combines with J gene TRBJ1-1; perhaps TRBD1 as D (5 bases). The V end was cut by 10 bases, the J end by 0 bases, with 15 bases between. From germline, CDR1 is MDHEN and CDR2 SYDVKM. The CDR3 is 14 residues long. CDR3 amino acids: CATRGGVLNTEAFF. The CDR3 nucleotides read TGTGCCACCCGCGGGGGGGTTCTGAACACTGAAGCTTTCTTT.

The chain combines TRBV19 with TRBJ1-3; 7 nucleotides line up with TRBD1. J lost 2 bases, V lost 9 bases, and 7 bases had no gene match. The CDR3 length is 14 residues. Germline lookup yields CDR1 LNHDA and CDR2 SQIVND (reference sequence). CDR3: CASHRGLAGNTIYF. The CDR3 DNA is TGTGCCAGCCACAGGGGTCTGGCTGGAAACACCATATATTTT.

This chain's CDR3 is CASSQGLNREQFF. The CDR3 DNA reads TGTGCCAGCAGCCAAGGTTTGAACCGGGAGCAGTTCTTC. The J gene is TRBJ2-1, the V gene TRBV3-1 (or the pseudogene TRBV3-2), with no clear D. V was clipped by 1 base and J by 10 bases, with 11 bases between them. The CDR3 is made up of 13 amino acids. Germline V gene sequence: CDR1 LGHDT, CDR2 YNNKEL (reference sequence).

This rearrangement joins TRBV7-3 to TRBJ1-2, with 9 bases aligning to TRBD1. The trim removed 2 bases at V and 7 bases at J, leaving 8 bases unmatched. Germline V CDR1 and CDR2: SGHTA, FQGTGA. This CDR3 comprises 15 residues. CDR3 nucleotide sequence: TGTGCCAGCAGCTTACTCCAAGGACAGGGGTTTGGCTACACCTTC. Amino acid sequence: CASSLLQGQGFGYTF. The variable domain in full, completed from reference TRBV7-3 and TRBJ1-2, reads GAGVSQTPSNKVTEKGKYVELRCDPISGHTALYWYRQSLGQGPEFLIYFQGTGAADDSGLPNDRFFAVRPEGSVSTLKIQRTERGDSAVYLCASSLLQGQGFGYTFGSGTRLTVV.

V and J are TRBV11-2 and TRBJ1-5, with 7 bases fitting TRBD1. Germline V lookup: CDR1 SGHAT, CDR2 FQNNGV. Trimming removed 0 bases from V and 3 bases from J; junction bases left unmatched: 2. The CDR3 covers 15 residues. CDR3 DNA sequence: TGTGCCAGCAGCTTAGAACAGGGGTTCAATCAGCCCCAGCATTTT. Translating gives CASSLEQGFNQPQHF.

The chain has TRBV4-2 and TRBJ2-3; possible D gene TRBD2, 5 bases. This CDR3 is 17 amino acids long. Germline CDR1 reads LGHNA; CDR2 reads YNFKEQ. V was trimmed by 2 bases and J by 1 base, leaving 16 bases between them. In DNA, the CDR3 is TGTGCCAGCAGCCAACGGGGAAGTCTAGCAGGCACAGATACGCAGTATTTT. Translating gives CASSQRGSLAGTDTQYF.

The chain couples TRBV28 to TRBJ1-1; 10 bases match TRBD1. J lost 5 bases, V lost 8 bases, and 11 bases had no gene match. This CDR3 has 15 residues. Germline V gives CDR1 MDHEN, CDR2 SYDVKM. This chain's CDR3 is CASRPRGQGSTEAFF. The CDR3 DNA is TGTGCCAGCCGTCCGAGGGGACAGGGGTCGACTGAAGCTTTCTTT.

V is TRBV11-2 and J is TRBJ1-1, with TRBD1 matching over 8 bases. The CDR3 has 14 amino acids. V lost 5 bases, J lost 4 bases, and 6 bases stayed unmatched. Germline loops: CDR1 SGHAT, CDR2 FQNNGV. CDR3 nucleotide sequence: TGTGCCAGCAGCCCCAGACAGGGGCGCACTGAAGCTTTCTTT. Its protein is CASSPRQGRTEAFF.

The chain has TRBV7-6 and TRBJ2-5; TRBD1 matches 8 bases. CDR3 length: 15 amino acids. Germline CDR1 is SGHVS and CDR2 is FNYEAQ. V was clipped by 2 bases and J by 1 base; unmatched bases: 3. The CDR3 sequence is CASSLNRGFQETQYF. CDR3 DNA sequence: TGTGCCAGCAGCTTAAACAGGGGGTTCCAAGAGACCCAGTACTTC.

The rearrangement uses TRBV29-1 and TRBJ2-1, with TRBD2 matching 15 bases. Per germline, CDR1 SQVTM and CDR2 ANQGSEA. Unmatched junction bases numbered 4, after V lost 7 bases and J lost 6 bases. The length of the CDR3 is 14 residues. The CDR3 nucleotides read TGCAGCGGAGGACTAGCGGGAGGGCCCAATGAGCAGTTCTTC. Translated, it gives CSGGLAGGPNEQFF.

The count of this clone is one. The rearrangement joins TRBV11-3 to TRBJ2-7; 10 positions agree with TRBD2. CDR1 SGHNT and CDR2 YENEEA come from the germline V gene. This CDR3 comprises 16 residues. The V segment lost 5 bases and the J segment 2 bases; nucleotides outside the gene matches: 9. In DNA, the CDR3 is TGTGCCAGCAGCGACGATAGGACTAGCGGTACCTACGAGCAGTACTTC. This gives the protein CASSDDRTSGTYEQYF.